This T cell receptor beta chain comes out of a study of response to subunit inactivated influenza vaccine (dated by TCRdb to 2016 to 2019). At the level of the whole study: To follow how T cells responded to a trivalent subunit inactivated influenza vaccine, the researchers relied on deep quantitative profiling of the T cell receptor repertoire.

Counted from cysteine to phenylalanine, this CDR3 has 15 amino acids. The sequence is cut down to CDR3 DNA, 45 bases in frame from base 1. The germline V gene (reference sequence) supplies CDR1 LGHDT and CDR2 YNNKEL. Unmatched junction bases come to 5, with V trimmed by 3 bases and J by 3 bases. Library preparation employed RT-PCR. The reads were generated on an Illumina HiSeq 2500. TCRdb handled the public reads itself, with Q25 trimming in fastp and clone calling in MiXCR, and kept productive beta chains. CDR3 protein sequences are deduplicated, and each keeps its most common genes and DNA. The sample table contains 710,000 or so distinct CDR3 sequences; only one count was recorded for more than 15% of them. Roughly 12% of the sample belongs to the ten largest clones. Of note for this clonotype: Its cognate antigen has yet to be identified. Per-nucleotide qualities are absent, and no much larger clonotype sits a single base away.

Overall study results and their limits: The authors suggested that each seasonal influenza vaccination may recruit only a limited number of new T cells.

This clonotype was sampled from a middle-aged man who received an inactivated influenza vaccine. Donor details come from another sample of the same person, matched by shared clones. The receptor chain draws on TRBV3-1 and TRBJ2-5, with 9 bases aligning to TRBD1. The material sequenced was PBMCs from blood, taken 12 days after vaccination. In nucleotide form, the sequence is TGTGCCAGCAGCCAGAGGGGGACAGGGAAAGAGACCCAGTACTTC. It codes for CASSQRGTGKETQYF.